This entry is about one T cell receptor (beta chain). The antigen remains unidentified. Repertoires were generated with immunoSEQ multiplex PCR, while TCRdb's copy carries only in-frame clones and drops some. The sample carries 220,000 or so clones, around 78% recorded once. The data stem from a study of cytomegalovirus exposure and HLA in healthy donors. Whole-study findings and limits: Overall, around 160 TCR beta chains were annotated as cytomegalovirus-associated. Per published reports, the classifier diagnosed cytomegalovirus status with high specificity and sensitivity. Subsequent analysis showed first-cohort TCR clusters tending to co-occur in approximately 120 validation repertoires.

CDR1 is MNHEY and CDR2 is SMNVEV in the germline V gene (reference sequence). Trimming cost V 4 bases and J 3 bases, with 15 bases left between them. The CDR3 length is 15 residues. Sequencing was performed on PBMCs. This TCR derives from a woman between 18 and 29 years old in good health and CMV-seronegative. V gene TRBV27 combines with J gene TRBJ1-1; D ambiguous. The DNA of the CDR3 is TGTGCCAGCAGTTGGAACCCCCCGGGGTACACTGAAGCTTTCTTT. Translating it yields CASSWNPPGYTEAFF.